Described below is a single T cell receptor (beta chain) sequence and its context. CDR3 length equals 14 residues. Germline assignment: CDR1 SNHLY and CDR2 FYNNEI. Unmatched junction bases numbered 0, after V lost 3 bases and J lost 1 base. The record originates from a study of blood T cell repertoires in COVID-19. The wider study: Collection of acute and convalescent COVID-19 samples took place in the United States, Italy and Spain.

How the authors handled the data: Cell counts per sample came from amplifying reference gene primers. Using immunoSEQ multiplex PCR, the repertoire was profiled, and TCRdb retains in-frame clones only, with some absent. The V and J calls and the clone size are those of that table, but D and trimming were determined from the DNA. The sample consists of 90,000 to 120,000 clones, about 75% of them appearing once. The sequence was collected from a man aged 80 or over with acute or convalescent COVID-19. Sequencing was done on a sample of peripheral blood. The J gene is TRBJ1-1, the V gene TRBV2, with 9 bases identical to TRBD1. This chain's CDR3 is CASSEGQGNTEAFF. The CDR3 nucleotides read TGTGCCAGCAGTGAGGGACAGGGGAACACTGAAGCTTTCTTT.